These 16 T cell receptor beta chains came from one sample sequenced in a study of cytomegalovirus exposure and HLA in healthy donors. Primers for the PCR totalled 60 Vbeta and 13 Jbeta. Libraries were prepared by immunoSEQ multiplex PCR; TCRdb keeps only in-frame clonotypes and omits some of them. Altogether around 270,000 clones are present, about four fifths being singletons, with the ten largest covering about 0.29%. Source material: PBMCs. Source of these receptors: a girl aged 2 to 10 in good health and CMV-seronegative.

V and J are TRBV30 and TRBJ1-6; 9 positions agree with TRBD1. Trimming at V came to 4 bases and at J to 7 bases, leaving 5 bases not matched to a gene. Germline loops: CDR1 GTSNPN, CDR2 SVGIG (reference sequence). The CDR3 is 14 residues long. In nucleotides, the CDR3 is TGTGCCTGGAATAGGGACAGGGAGAATTCACCCCTCCACTTT. Protein sequence: CAWNRDRENSPLHF. The full variable domain, in which reference TRBV30 and TRBJ1-6 provide the parts outside the CDR3, is SQTIHQWPATLVQPVGSPLSLECTVEGTSNPNLYWYRQAAGRGLQLLFYSVGIGQISSEVPQNLSASRPQDRQFILSSKKLLLSDSGFYLCAWNRDRENSPLHFGNGTRLTVT.

This chain joins TRBV6-1 and TRBJ2-5; D possibly corresponds to TRBD2 (5 bases). The J call is uncertain, as TRBJ2-7 better fits the DNA end. Per germline, CDR1 MNHNS and CDR2 SASEGT. The CDR3 runs 14 residues. The CDR3 bases are TGTGCCAGCAGTTTTCCCGGACTGATATACGAGCAGTACTTC. The encoded protein is CASSFPGLIYEQYF.

The chain employs TRBV5-6 and TRBJ2-5, with 8 bases matching TRBD2. Germline values: CDR1 SGHDT, CDR2 YYEEEE. The CDR3 runs to 16 residues. V lost 0 bases, J lost 11 bases, and 15 bases stayed unmatched. This CDR3 reads CASSLGGGRYQGEQYF. The DNA of the CDR3 is TGTGCCAGCAGCTTGGGGGGCGGGAGGTATCAAGGAGAGCAGTACTTC.

The gene calls are TRBV29-1 and TRBJ2-3; 7 bases line up with TRBD1. This CDR3 is built from 13 residues. In germline, CDR1 is SQVTM, CDR2 ANQGSEA. V dropped 1 base and J dropped 6; count of bases not matched to a gene: 4. The CDR3 bases are TGCAGCGTTGAAGGGCAGGGGGTCGATACGCAGTATTTT. This translates into CSVEGQGVDTQYF.

This rearrangement joins TRBV19 to TRBJ1-6; 7 bases align to TRBD1. Germline CDR1 LNHDA, CDR2 SQIVND (reference sequence). CDR3 length: 16 residues. The V and J ends lost 5 bases and 0 bases, in that order; junction bases with no gene match: 4. The CDR3: CASSEDRDSYNSPLHF. For the CDR3, the DNA is TGTGCCAGTAGTGAAGACAGGGACTCCTATAATTCACCCCTCCACTTT.

The chain uses TRBV4-1 and TRBJ2-5, with D possibly TRBD1 on 6 matching bases. The V gene's germline CDR1 is MGHRA and CDR2 YSYEKL. The CDR3 consists of 14 residues. V lost 4 bases and J 9 bases, leaving 18 bases between the germline ends. CDR3 in DNA: TGCGCCAGCAGCCTCCGGGACACCCAGAGGGCCCAGTACTTC. This translates into CASSLRDTQRAQYF.

This clone has more than one count but fewer than ten. The rearrangement joins TRBV30 to TRBJ1-6; maybe TRBD1 (5 bases). This CDR3 comprises 14 residues. Germline V gene data show CDR1 as GTSNPN and CDR2 as SVGIG (reference sequence). V lost 0 bases and J 10 bases, leaving 13 bases between the germline ends. In DNA, the CDR3 is TGTGCCTGGAGTGTACAGTCAGGGTACTCACCCCTCCACTTT. Translation: CAWSVQSGYSPLHF.

V and J are TRBV7-3 and TRBJ2-1; tentatively, D is TRBD2 (5 bases). The CDR3 runs 13 residues. With 6 bases removed from V and 4 bases from J, the gap between germline ends came to 10 bases. Per germline, CDR1 SGHTA and CDR2 FQGTGA. CDR3 DNA: TGTGCCAGCAGGGTTAGCGCATACAATGAGCAGTTCTTC. Its translation: CASRVSAYNEQFF.

The chain has TRBV7-9 and TRBJ2-1; 9 nucleotides align to TRBD1. Germline V gene data show CDR1 as SEHNR and CDR2 as FQNEAQ (reference sequence). Trimming took 5 bases from V and 3 from J; bases not matched to a gene: 5. The CDR3 is 15 amino acids. In DNA, the CDR3 is TGTGCCAGCAGCCTCCCGGACAGGGGCTACAATGAGCAGTTCTTC. Protein: CASSLPDRGYNEQFF.

V gene TRBV7-9 combines with J gene TRBJ1-1; weak D call: TRBD1 (5 bases). The length of the CDR3 is 12 residues. Germline V CDR1 and CDR2: SEHNR, FQNEAQ (reference sequence). Trimming stripped 1 base from V and 8 bases from J, with 8 bases between. CDR3 loop: CASSLERTEAFF. As DNA, the CDR3 is TGTGCCAGCAGCTTAGAGAGGACAGAAGCTTTCTTT.

The chain joins TRBV6-1 to TRBJ2-1; 8 bases align to TRBD1. Germline V gives CDR1 MNHNS, CDR2 SASEGT. Germline trimming cut 10 bases from V and 6 bases from J; bases unmatched to any gene: 11. This CDR3 is 14 amino acids long. CDR3 nucleotides: TGTGCCACCGCGAAGCGGACAGGGATCAATGAGCAGTTCTTC. It translates to CATAKRTGINEQFF.

The V and J genes are TRBV28 and TRBJ2-1, with 10 bases that match TRBD2. Germline V gene lookup returns CDR1 MDHEN and CDR2 SYDVKM. The junction had 18 bases not matched to a gene; V was cut back by 5 bases and J by 2 bases. This CDR3 region has 20 residues. The CDR3 here is CASSPGGEREGIETYNEQFF. The CDR3 nucleotides read TGTGCCAGCAGTCCTGGGGGGGAGCGGGAGGGCATAGAAACCTACAATGAGCAGTTCTTC.

The CDR3 sequence: CASSQRGTESLERHGNTIYF. CDR3 sequence (DNA): TGTGCCAGCAGCCAAAGAGGGACAGAATCTCTGGAACGACACGGAAACACCATATATTTT. This sequence joins TRBV4-2 and TRBJ1-3, with 7 bases that match TRBD1. Looked up from germline, CDR1 is LGHNA and CDR2 is YNFKEQ. Unmatched junction bases numbered 20, after V lost 2 bases and J lost 4 bases. This CDR3 contains 20 residues.

The V call is TRBV28, the J call TRBJ1-5, with 7 bases that match TRBD1. The length of the CDR3 is 15 residues. Germline trimming cut 5 bases from V and 3 bases from J; bases unmatched to any gene: 7. Per the germline V gene, CDR1 is MDHEN and CDR2 is SYDVKM. CDR3 sequence reads: CASSGGQEHNQPQHF. As DNA, the CDR3 is TGTGCCAGCAGTGGCGGACAGGAGCACAATCAGCCCCAGCATTTT.

The gene calls are TRBV7-2 and TRBJ2-7; 15 nucleotides align to TRBD2. CDR3 length: 14 residues. After removal of 6 bases from V and 3 bases from J, the junction contained 0 bases not matched to a gene. Germline values: CDR1 SGHTA, CDR2 FQGNSA. The CDR3 is CASRGLAGGYEQYF. CDR3 DNA: TGTGCCAGCAGGGGACTAGCGGGAGGCTACGAGCAGTACTTC.

The gene calls are TRBV10-3 and TRBJ2-3; D unresolved. CDR3 length: 14 residues. Between the trimmed V and J ends, which lost 5 bases and 1 base, there was a span of 10 bases. CDR1 and CDR2 (germline): ENHRY, SYGVKD. CDR3 sequence reads: CAISSTQGTDTQYF. The DNA for the CDR3 is TGTGCCATCAGTTCGACTCAAGGCACAGATACGCAGTATTTT.